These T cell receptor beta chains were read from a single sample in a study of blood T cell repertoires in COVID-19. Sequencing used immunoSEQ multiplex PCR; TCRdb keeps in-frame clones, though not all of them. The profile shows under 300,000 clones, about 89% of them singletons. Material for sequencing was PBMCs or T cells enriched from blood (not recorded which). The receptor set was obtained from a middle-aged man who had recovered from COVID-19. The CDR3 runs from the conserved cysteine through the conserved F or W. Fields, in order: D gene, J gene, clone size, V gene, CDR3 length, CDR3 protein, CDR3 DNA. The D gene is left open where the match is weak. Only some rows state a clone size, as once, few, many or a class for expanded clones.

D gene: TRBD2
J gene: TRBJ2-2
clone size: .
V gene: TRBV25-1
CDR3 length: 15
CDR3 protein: CASSERLAGTGELFF
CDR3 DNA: TGTGCCAGCAGTGAGCGACTAGCGGGTACCGGGGAGCTGTTTTTT

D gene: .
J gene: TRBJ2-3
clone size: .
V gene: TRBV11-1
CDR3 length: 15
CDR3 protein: CASSSAGASTDTQYF
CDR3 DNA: TGTGCCAGCAGCTCCGCAGGGGCTAGCACAGATACGCAGTATTTT

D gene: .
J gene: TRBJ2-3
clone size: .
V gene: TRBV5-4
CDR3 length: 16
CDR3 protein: CASSSAIVASTDTQYF
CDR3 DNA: TGTGCCAGCAGTTCCGCTATTGTAGCGAGCACAGATACGCAGTATTTT

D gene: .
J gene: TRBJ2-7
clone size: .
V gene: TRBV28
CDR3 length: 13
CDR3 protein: CASSSPNLYEQYF
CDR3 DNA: TGTGCCAGCAGTTCACCTAATCTCTACGAGCAGTACTTC

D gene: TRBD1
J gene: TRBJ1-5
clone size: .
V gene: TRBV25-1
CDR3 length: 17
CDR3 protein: CASSDSGGTGIDQPQHF
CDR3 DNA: TGTGCCAGCAGTGATTCAGGGGGGACAGGCATAGATCAGCCCCAGCATTTT

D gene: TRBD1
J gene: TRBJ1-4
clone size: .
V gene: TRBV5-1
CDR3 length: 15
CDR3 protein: CASSSTGDWTEKLFF
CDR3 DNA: TGCGCCAGCAGCTCCACAGGGGACTGGACCGAAAAACTGTTTTTT

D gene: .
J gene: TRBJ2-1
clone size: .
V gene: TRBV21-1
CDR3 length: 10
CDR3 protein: CASSSCEQFF
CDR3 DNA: TGTGCCAGCAGTTCTTGTGAGCAGTTCTTC

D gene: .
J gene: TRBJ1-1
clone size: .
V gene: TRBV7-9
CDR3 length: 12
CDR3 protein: CASSGLGAEAFF
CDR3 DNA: TGTGCCAGCAGCGGCCTAGGGGCTGAAGCTTTCTTT

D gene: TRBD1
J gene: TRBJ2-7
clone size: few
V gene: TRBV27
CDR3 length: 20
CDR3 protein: CASSFIRTGANRRSSYEQYF
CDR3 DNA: TGTGCCAGCAGTTTCATACGGACAGGGGCCAACCGCCGCTCCTCCTACGAGCAGTACTTC

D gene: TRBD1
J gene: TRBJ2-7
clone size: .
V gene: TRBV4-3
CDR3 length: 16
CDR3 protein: CASSQDGTGGSYEQYF
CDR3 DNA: TGCGCCAGCAGCCAAGATGGGACAGGGGGCTCCTACGAGCAGTACTTC

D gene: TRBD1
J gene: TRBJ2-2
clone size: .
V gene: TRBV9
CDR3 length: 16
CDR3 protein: CASSARTGIDTGELFF
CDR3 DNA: TGTGCCAGCAGCGCACGGACAGGGATTGACACCGGGGAGCTGTTTTTT

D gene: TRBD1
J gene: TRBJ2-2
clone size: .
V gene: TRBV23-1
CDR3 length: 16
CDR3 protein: CASSRNTGTGNGELFF
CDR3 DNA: TGCGCCAGCAGTCGAAACACCGGGACAGGGAACGGGGAGCTGTTTTTT

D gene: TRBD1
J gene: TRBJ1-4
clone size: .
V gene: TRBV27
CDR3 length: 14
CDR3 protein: CASSGDRLVEKLFF
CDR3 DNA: TGTGCCAGCAGTGGGGACAGGTTGGTTGAAAAACTGTTTTTT

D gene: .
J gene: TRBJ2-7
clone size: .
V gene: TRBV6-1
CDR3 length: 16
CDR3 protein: CASSKATAGASYEQYF
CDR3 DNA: TGTGCCAGCAGTAAAGCGACCGCGGGGGCCTCCTACGAGCAGTACTTC

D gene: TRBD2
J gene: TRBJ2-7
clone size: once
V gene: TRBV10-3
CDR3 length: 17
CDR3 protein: CAISESRRSSGSYEQYF
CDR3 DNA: TGTGCCATCAGTGAGTCCCGACGTAGTAGCGGGAGCTACGAGCAGTACTTC

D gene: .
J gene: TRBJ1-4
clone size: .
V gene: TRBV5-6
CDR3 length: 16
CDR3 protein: CASRCHDRATNEKLFF
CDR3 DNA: TGTGCCAGCAGATGCCACGACAGAGCAACTAATGAAAAACTGTTTTTT

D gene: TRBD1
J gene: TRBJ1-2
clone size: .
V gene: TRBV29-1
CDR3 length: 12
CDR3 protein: CSVGQGGNGYTF
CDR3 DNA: TGCAGCGTCGGACAGGGTGGTAATGGCTACACCTTC

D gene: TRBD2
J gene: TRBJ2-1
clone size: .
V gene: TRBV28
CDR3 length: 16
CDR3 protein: CASSLTGTSGFNEQFF
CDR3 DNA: TGTGCCAGCAGCCTTACCGGGACTAGCGGGTTCAATGAGCAGTTCTTC

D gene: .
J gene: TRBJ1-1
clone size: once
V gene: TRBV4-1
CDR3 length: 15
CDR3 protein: CASSPEQGRVTEAFF
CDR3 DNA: TGCGCCAGCAGCCCAGAACAGGGAAGGGTCACTGAAGCTTTCTTT

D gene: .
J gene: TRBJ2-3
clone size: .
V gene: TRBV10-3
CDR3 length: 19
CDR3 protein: CAISEEWNGRLGFTDTQYF
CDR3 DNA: TGTGCCATCAGTGAAGAGTGGAACGGGAGATTGGGATTCACAGATACGCAGTATTTT

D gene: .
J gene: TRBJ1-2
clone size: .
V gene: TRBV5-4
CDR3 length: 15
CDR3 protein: CASSLAGGALYGYTF
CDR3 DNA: TGTGCCAGCAGCTTGGCGGGGGGGGCACTCTATGGCTACACCTTC

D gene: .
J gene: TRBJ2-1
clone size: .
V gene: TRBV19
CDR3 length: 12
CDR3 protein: CATRQGFHEQFF
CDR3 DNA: TGTGCCACTCGTCAGGGTTTCCATGAGCAGTTCTTC

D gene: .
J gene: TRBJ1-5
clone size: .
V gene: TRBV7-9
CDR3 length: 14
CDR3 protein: CASSDRDFNQPQHF
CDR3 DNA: TGTGCCAGCAGCGACCGGGACTTCAATCAGCCCCAGCATTTT

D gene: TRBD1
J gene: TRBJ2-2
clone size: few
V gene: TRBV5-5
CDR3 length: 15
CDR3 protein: CASSEGLAGGRELFF
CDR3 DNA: TGTGCCAGCAGCGAAGGACTGGCAGGGGGTCGAGAGCTGTTTTTT